The entry below describes one T cell receptor (beta chain). What it binds is unknown. This CDR3 comprises 15 residues. From germline, CDR1 is SGHVS and CDR2 FNYEAQ. With 4 bases removed from V and 4 bases from J, the gap between germline ends came to 16 bases. This specimen comes from a study of blood T cells in healthy people across ages. Study results and limitations: The study found TCR beta diversity correlated strongly with naive T cell percentage. Both naive CD4+ cell counts and diversity were greater in long-lived donors than in aged donors.

Primers used in a second PCR of roughly 6 to 12 cycles were a sample-barcoded 5' primer and a J-beta primer mix. Each CDR3 protein is one row after TCRdb ran MiXCR on the 5' RACE reads. Among around 1,900,000 distinct CDR3 sequences listed, about two fifths were seen once. Per-sample PBMC isolation yielded at least 7 million cells. Samples each had at least 6 micrograms of total RNA extracted. V usage is TRBV7-6 and J usage is TRBJ1-1, with D maybe TRBD1 (5 bases). The receptor was isolated from a human donor in good health. Sequencing input: blood. The CDR3 here is CASSSRDSGGTEAFF. In DNA, the CDR3 is TGTGCCAGCAGCTCCCGGGACTCCGGGGGCACTGAAGCTTTCTTT.